One and the same sample provided the 13 T cell receptor beta chains below, sequenced in a study of OX40 agonist ivuxolimab in advanced cancers. This table comes from immunoSEQ multiplex PCR, and its TCRdb copy is limited to in-frame clones, with some not included. This table holds some 75,000 clones, roughly 87% found once. This material consisted of CD4+ or CD8+ T cells sorted from blood, taken in a trial of the OX40 agonist ivuxolimab. The origin of the receptors is an adult with an advanced solid tumor such as melanoma, head and neck, liver or kidney cancer.

This clone was seen just once. The sample has other DNA sequences that encode this CDR3 too. V gene TRBV30 combines with J gene TRBJ1-6; 8 bases fit TRBD1. Germline trimming cut 2 bases from V and 6 bases from J; bases unmatched to any gene: 3. Germline assignment: CDR1 GTSNPN and CDR2 SVGIG (reference sequence). CDR3 size: 14 residues. The CDR3 protein is CAWSRTGTNSPLHF. In nucleotides, the CDR3 is TGTGCCTGGAGTAGGACAGGGACTAATTCACCCCTCCACTTT.

The chain uses TRBV7-8 and TRBJ1-3; D is unresolved. V was clipped by 1 base and J by 0 bases, with 7 bases between them. Germline values: CDR1 SGHVS, CDR2 FQNEAQ. The CDR3 sequence is 15 residues long. The DNA of the CDR3 is TGTGCCAGCAGCTTAGGCGGAACCTCTGGAAACACCATATATTTT. Protein sequence: CASSLGGTSGNTIYF.

The chain joins TRBV7-2 to TRBJ1-3; D gene unclear. CDR3 length equals 13 residues. In germline, CDR1 is SGHTA, CDR2 FQGNSA. V lost 4 bases and J lost 0, with 4 bases in between. The CDR3 region is CASSSRSGNTIYF. In nucleotides, the CDR3 is TGTGCCAGCAGCTCCCGCTCTGGAAACACCATATATTTT.

This clone was detected only once. This sequence joins TRBV19 and TRBJ2-1; TRBD1 matches 8 bases. The CDR3 length is 16 residues. Trimming took 5 bases from V and 2 from J; bases not matched to a gene: 8. The germline V gene has CDR1 LNHDA and CDR2 SQIVND (reference sequence). CDR3 region: CASSEVGQGAYNEQFF. CDR3 nucleotide sequence: TGTGCCAGTAGTGAGGTCGGACAGGGCGCCTACAATGAGCAGTTCTTC. The whole variable domain, remainder taken from reference TRBV19 and TRBJ2-1, is DGGITQSPKYLFRKEGQNVTLSCEQNLNHDAMYWYRQDPGQGLRLIYYSQIVNDFQKGDIAEGYSVSREKKESFPLTVTSAQKNPTAFYLCASSEVGQGAYNEQFFGPGTRLTVL.

The rearrangement uses TRBV9 and TRBJ1-2; maybe TRBD1 (6 bases). CDR3 length: 14 amino acids. Germline assignment: CDR1 SGDLS and CDR2 YYNGEE. V lost 4 bases and J 7 bases, leaving 17 bases between the germline ends. CDR3 residues: CASSTSGGRSGYTF. The CDR3 DNA follows: TGTGCCAGCAGCACCTCCGGGGGGCGGTCTGGCTACACCTTC.

The gene calls are TRBV28 and TRBJ1-4, with 10 bases matching TRBD1. Germline assignment: CDR1 MDHEN and CDR2 SYDVKM. J lost 8 bases, V lost 7 bases, and 10 bases had no gene match. There are 15 residues in the CDR3. CDR3: CASKPTGTGEEKLFF. The CDR3 region has the DNA TGTGCCAGCAAACCTACCGGGACAGGGGAAGAAAAACTGTTTTTT. Variable domain in full (rest from reference TRBV28 and TRBJ1-4): DVKVTQSSRYLVKRTGEKVFLECVQDMDHENMFWYRQDPGLGLRLIYFSYDVKMKEKGDIPEGYSVSREKKERFSLILESASTNQTSMYLCASKPTGTGEEKLFFGSGTQLSVL.

This chain links TRBV6-1 with TRBJ2-5; weak D call: TRBD2 (5 bases). Looked up from germline, CDR1 is MNHNS and CDR2 is SASEGT. Trimming stripped 10 bases from V and 2 bases from J, with 14 bases between. This CDR3 has 13 amino acids. The CDR3 sequence is CANQDRGQETQYF. In DNA form, the CDR3 reads TGTGCCAACCAGGACCGGGGACAAGAGACCCAGTACTTC.

CDR3 in amino acids: CASSKRTRGFYEQYF. The CDR3 DNA follows: TGTGCCAGCAGCAAAAGGACAAGGGGATTCTACGAGCAGTACTTC. This chain connects TRBV21-1 to TRBJ2-7; the table gives TRBD1 as D, unverified against the DNA. TRBV21-1 is noted as a pseudogene. The CDR3 loop spans 15 amino acids.

Sample share makes this clone medium-sized. The chain combines TRBV7-2 with TRBJ2-5; 8 bases are a match to TRBD2. Per germline, CDR1 SGHTA and CDR2 FQGNSA. The V and J ends lost 7 bases and 6 bases, in that order; junction bases with no gene match: 16. CDR3 length: 16 residues. This CDR3 reads CASNTPLSGVSKTQYF. CDR3 DNA: TGTGCCAGCAACACCCCCCTTAGCGGGGTTTCCAAGACCCAGTACTTC. Based on the CDR3 plus reference TRBV7-2 and TRBJ2-5, the full variable domain is GAGVSQSPSNKVTEKGKDVELRCDPISGHTALYWYRQSLGQGLEFLIYFQGNSAPDKSGLPSDRFSAERTGGSVSTLTIQRTQQEDSAVYLCASNTPLSGVSKTQYFGPGTRLLVL.

This chain connects TRBV7-2 to TRBJ2-5; D may be TRBD1 (6 bases). V lost 1 base and J 7 bases, leaving 16 bases between the germline ends. Per the germline V gene, CDR1 is SGHTA and CDR2 is FQGNSA. CDR3 length equals 15 residues. DNA of the CDR3: TGTGCCAGCAGCTTAGTAGCGCAGGGGCAGGGGACCCAGTACTTC. Protein sequence: CASSLVAQGQGTQYF.

This clone appeared once. The CDR3 loop reads CASSPRSTNTEAFF. Here the CDR3 DNA reads TGTGCCAGCAGCCCAAGGAGTACGAACACTGAAGCTTTCTTT. This chain links TRBV11-2 with TRBJ1-1; D is unclear. The CDR3 loop spans 14 amino acids. Trimming shortened V by 5 bases and J by 1 base, and 11 bases separated the two germline ends. Germline V gene data show CDR1 as SGHAT and CDR2 as FQNNGV.

The rearrangement uses TRBV25-1 and TRBJ2-1; 16 bases are shared with TRBD2. The germline CDR1 and CDR2 sequences are MGHDK and SYGVNS. This CDR3 has 18 residues. Unmatched junction bases numbered 5, after V lost 4 bases and J lost 2 bases. The CDR3 reads CASSAPGTSGRAYNEQFF. CDR3 DNA: TGTGCCAGCAGTGCCCCGGGGACTAGCGGGAGGGCCTACAATGAGCAGTTCTTC.

V is TRBV30 and J is TRBJ1-1; weak D call: TRBD1 (5 bases). This CDR3 is 14 amino acids long. The V gene lost 6 bases and the J gene lost 4 bases, with 18 bases spanning the gap. Germline-derived CDR1 and CDR2 are GTSNPN and SVGIG (reference sequence). The CDR3 coding sequence is TGTGCCTGCTTGAAACAGGTCGTAATCACTGAAGCTTTCTTT. Translated, it gives CACLKQVVITEAFF.